These 31 T cell receptor beta chains were all obtained from the same sample, sequenced in a study of radiation and T cells in renal cell carcinoma. The repertoire was sequenced with immunoSEQ multiplex PCR; TCRdb's copy has only in-frame clones and lacks some. This table holds about 140,000 clones, 83% found once. Time point indicated: baseline pretreatment blood. Documented treatment: 15 Gy SBRT to primary tumor, nephrectomy 4 weeks later. Here the sequenced sample was blood, taken from a patient whose treatment included radiotherapy and nephrectomy. The receptors were sampled from a woman between 50 and 59 years old with renal cell carcinoma.

The table lists this clone with a few counts. The V call is TRBV29-1, the J call TRBJ1-5; 8 bases align to TRBD1. Germline V gives CDR1 SQVTM, CDR2 ANQGSEA. The V and J ends lost 6 bases and 7 bases, in that order; junction bases with no gene match: 8. The CDR3 extends over 13 amino acids. This CDR3 is CSVKEQGEQPQHF. In nucleotides, the CDR3 is TGCAGCGTCAAAGAACAGGGGGAACAGCCCCAGCATTTT. Variable domain in full (rest from reference TRBV29-1 and TRBJ1-5): SAVISQKPSRDICQRGTSLTIQCQVDSQVTMMFWYRQQPGQSLTLIATANQGSEATYESGFVIDKFPISRPNLTFSTLTVSNMSPEDSSIYLCSVKEQGEQPQHFGDGTRLSIL.

V is TRBV13 and J is TRBJ2-3, with D tentatively TRBD2 (6 bases). Trimming left V 0 bases short and J 0 bases short, with 7 bases between. Germline V lookup: CDR1 PRHDT, CDR2 FYEKMQ (reference sequence). The CDR3 consists of 15 residues. The CDR3 loop is CASSLGAGSTDTQYF. In DNA, the CDR3 is TGTGCCAGCAGCTTAGGGGCGGGGAGCACAGATACGCAGTATTTT.

The J gene is TRBJ1-4, the V gene TRBV5-5, with D possibly matching TRBD1 (6 bases). With 1 base removed from V and 10 bases from J, the gap between germline ends came to 14 bases. Germline V CDR1 and CDR2: SGHKS, YYEKEE (reference sequence). There are 14 residues in the CDR3. Written as DNA, the CDR3 is TGTGCCAGCAGCTTGATGGGGGGCGCGGGAAAACTGTTTTTT. This gives the protein CASSLMGGAGKLFF.

The genes are TRBV7-2 and TRBJ1-1; D gene uncertain. The CDR3 sequence is 15 residues long. V gave up 6 bases and J gave up 3 bases, with 17 bases separating them. Per germline, CDR1 SGHTA and CDR2 FQGNSA. CDR3 in amino acids: CASSHNVADDTEAFF. In nucleotides, the CDR3 is TGTGCCAGCAGTCACAATGTTGCAGACGACACTGAAGCTTTCTTT.

The sample holds many counts of this clone. The chain uses TRBV5-6 and TRBJ2-7; TRBD1 might be the D (5 bases). Germline CDR1 is SGHDT and CDR2 is YYEEEE. This CDR3 comprises 12 residues. Trimming cost V 0 bases and J 7 bases, with 8 bases left between them. The CDR3 DNA reads as TGTGCCAGCAGCTTGGTCAGGGCAGAGCAGTACTTC. Its translation is CASSLVRAEQYF.

The rearrangement links TRBV6-1 to TRBJ2-7; D is undetermined. Trimming pared 6 bases from V and 0 bases from J, leaving 12 bases between. The CDR3 totals 14 residues. Germline CDR1 MNHNS, CDR2 SASEGT. The CDR3 coding sequence is TGTGCCAGCAGCGTAGACTGGAGCTCCTACGAGCAGTACTTC. Translation: CASSVDWSSYEQYF.

This chain joins TRBV5-1 and TRBJ2-2, with 7 nucleotides matching TRBD2. The trim removed 0 bases at V and 4 bases at J, leaving 3 bases unmatched. This CDR3 has 15 amino acids. In germline, CDR1 is SGHRS, CDR2 YFSETQ. The CDR3 DNA sequence: TGCGCCAGCAGCTTGGCTAGCGGACTCACCGGGGAGCTGTTTTTT. This codes for CASSLASGLTGELFF.

The V call is TRBV9, the J call TRBJ2-5; D gene unclear. V dropped 0 bases and J dropped 0 bases, with 6 bases sitting between them. Germline V gene lookup returns CDR1 SGDLS and CDR2 YYNGEE. The CDR3 spans 14 residues. The CDR3 region has the DNA TGTGCCAGCAGCGTAGTACCAGACCAAGAGACCCAGTACTTC. Translating it yields CASSVVPDQETQYF.

This chain joins TRBV7-8 and TRBJ2-7; D might be TRBD1 (5 bases). The germline gives CDR1 SGHVS, CDR2 FQNEAQ. The CDR3 runs 14 residues. Trimming stripped 5 bases from V and 2 bases from J, with 13 bases between. The CDR3 DNA is TGTGCCAGCAGCCCCCCCGCAGGGCCCTACGAGCAGTACTTC. This sequence encodes CASSPPAGPYEQYF. Together with reference TRBV7-8 and TRBJ2-7, the CDR3 gives the full variable domain: GAGVSQSPRYKVAKRGQDVALRCDPISGHVSLFWYQQALGQGPEFLTYFQNEAQLDKSGLPSDRFFAERPEGSVSTLKIQRTQQEDSAVYLCASSPPAGPYEQYFGPGTRLTVT.

V usage is TRBV7-2 and J usage is TRBJ2-7; D is uncertain. The V gene's germline CDR1 is SGHTA and CDR2 FQGNSA. Trimming cost V 0 bases and J 0 bases, with 9 bases left between them. The CDR3 is 15 residues long. CDR3 amino acids: CASSLAFGPSYEQYF. The CDR3 DNA sequence: TGTGCCAGCAGCTTAGCGTTCGGACCCTCCTACGAGCAGTACTTC.

The chain links TRBV30 to TRBJ2-7; D remains ambiguous. This CDR3 is 11 amino acids long. Trimming removed 4 bases at V and 2 bases at J, with 6 bases between. Germline CDR1 is GTSNPN and CDR2 is SVGIG (reference sequence). CDR3 loop: CAWKAAYEQYF. The CDR3 bases are TGTGCCTGGAAAGCAGCCTACGAGCAGTACTTC. The full variable domain, completed using reference TRBV30 and TRBJ2-7, is SQTIHQWPATLVQPVGSPLSLECTVEGTSNPNLYWYRQAAGRGLQLLFYSVGIGQISSEVPQNLSASRPQDRQFILSSKKLLLSDSGFYLCAWKAAYEQYFGPGTRLTVT.

The chain links TRBV19 to TRBJ1-1; D is undetermined. This CDR3 contains 13 residues. The ends were cut back, 4 bases at V and 5 bases at J, with 11 bases in the middle. Germline assignment: CDR1 LNHDA and CDR2 SQIVND (reference sequence). In DNA, the CDR3 is TGTGCCAGTAGTAAGTTCGGAAGAACTGAAGCTTTCTTT. Translation gives CASSKFGRTEAFF.

The chain joins TRBV5-1 to TRBJ2-1, with a tentative D call TRBD1 (6 bases). This CDR3 spans 15 amino acids. Trimming removed 3 bases from V and 0 bases from J, with 10 bases in between. CDR1 and CDR2 (germline): SGHRS, YFSETQ. The CDR3 DNA sequence: TGCGCCAGCAGCTCTCAGGGGAGCTCCTACAATGAGCAGTTCTTC. This encodes CASSSQGSSYNEQFF.

The chain employs TRBV10-1 and TRBJ1-4; D may be TRBD1 (5 bases). This CDR3 contains 13 residues. Per germline, CDR1 WNHNN and CDR2 SYGVQD (reference sequence). Trimming took 2 bases from V and 11 from J, leaving 12 bases between them. The DNA for the CDR3 is TGCGCCAGCAGTGAGACAGGTTCTTGGAAACTGTTTTTT. Protein: CASSETGSWKLFF.

The chain uses TRBV29-1 and TRBJ2-3, with 8 nucleotides matching TRBD2. With V trimmed by 7 bases and J by 4 bases, 7 bases remained unmatched. Germline CDR1 and CDR2: SQVTM and ANQGSEA. The CDR3 extends over 13 amino acids. In nucleotides, the CDR3 is TGCAGCGGGGGGGCGGGAGGCCCAGATACGCAGTATTTT. Translating it yields CSGGAGGPDTQYF.

The table lists this clone with a few counts. The chain is built from TRBV5-6 and TRBJ1-5, with D uncertain. Germline-derived CDR1 and CDR2 are SGHDT and YYEEEE. This CDR3 contains 16 residues. Deletions cut 5 bases from V and 0 bases from J, with 15 bases between. The DNA of the CDR3 is TGTGCCAGCAGTACATCGGGGAGCGTTAGCAATCAGCCCCAGCATTTT. This sequence encodes CASSTSGSVSNQPQHF.

The rearrangement links TRBV27 to TRBJ2-5, with D possibly matching TRBD1 (5 bases). Trimming cost V 4 bases and J 5 bases, with 11 bases left between them. The CDR3 length is 13 residues. Germline lookup yields CDR1 MNHEY and CDR2 SMNVEV (reference sequence). Here the CDR3 DNA reads TGTGCCAGCAGTTGGGGCATGCGGGAGACCCAGTACTTC. Protein sequence: CASSWGMRETQYF.

The J gene is TRBJ1-6, the V gene TRBV30; 8 bases fit TRBD1. J gave up 8 bases and V 0 bases, and 6 bases lay outside the gene matches. CDR3 length: 15 amino acids. Germline loops: CDR1 GTSNPN, CDR2 SVGIG (reference sequence). CDR3 sequence reads: CAWSVPGQAYSPLHF. CDR3 DNA: TGTGCCTGGAGTGTCCCGGGACAGGCATATTCACCCCTCCACTTT.

This chain connects TRBV30 to TRBJ1-1, with unresolved D. The V end lost 2 bases, the J end lost 0 bases, and 10 bases lay between the germline ends. The CDR3 extends over 14 amino acids. From germline, CDR1 is GTSNPN and CDR2 SVGIG (reference sequence). The CDR3 DNA is TGTGCCTGGAGTCCCGGGCCGATGAACACTGAAGCTTTCTTT. Translating it yields CAWSPGPMNTEAFF.

This clone has just a few counts. The gene calls are TRBV19 and TRBJ1-6; 10 bases are a match to TRBD1. The V gene end was trimmed by 7 bases and the J gene end by 7 bases; junction bases not matched to a gene: 4. The CDR3 has 14 amino acids. Germline V gene sequence: CDR1 LNHDA, CDR2 SQIVND (reference sequence). CDR3 sequence: CASIRDRGNSPLHF. CDR3 sequence (DNA): TGTGCCAGTATTAGGGACAGGGGAAATTCACCCCTCCACTTT.

V usage is TRBV29-1 and J usage is TRBJ1-2; the D gene is possibly TRBD1 (5 bases). Germline CDR1 reads SQVTM; CDR2 reads ANQGSEA. V lost 7 bases and J lost 4, with 10 bases in between. The CDR3 spans 11 residues. In DNA, the CDR3 is TGCAGCGGAGTAGGGGCCTATGGCTACACCTTC. Amino acids: CSGVGAYGYTF.

The chain joins TRBV6-6 to TRBJ1-5; D is unresolved. The CDR3 extends over 13 amino acids. Germline CDR1 is MNHNY and CDR2 is SVGAGI (reference sequence). V lost 7 bases to trimming and J lost 6 bases, with 13 bases between them. CDR3: CASTSREGQPQHF. DNA for the CDR3: TGTGCCAGCACCTCCCGGGAAGGTCAGCCCCAGCATTTT.

V usage is TRBV5-4 and J usage is TRBJ1-2, with 8 positions matching TRBD1. The CDR3 spans 14 residues. After removal of 5 bases from V and 8 bases from J, the junction contained 11 bases not matched to a gene. Per germline, CDR1 SGHNT and CDR2 YYREEE (reference sequence). In nucleotides, the CDR3 is TGTGCCAGCAGGCTGGCAGGGGGCGGTTTGGGCTACACCTTC. Translation gives CASRLAGGGLGYTF.

For this clone: Distinct nucleotide sequences in the sample also encode this CDR3. The gene calls are TRBV6-5 and TRBJ1-5, with D hard to call. The length of the CDR3 is 13 residues. CDR1 and CDR2 from the germline V gene are MNHEY and SVGAGI. Trimming removed 0 bases at V and 2 bases at J, with 2 bases between. The CDR3 nucleotides are TGTGCCAGCAGTTACTCCCGCAATCAGCCCCAGCATTTT. It encodes CASSYSRNQPQHF.

The rearrangement joins TRBV30 to TRBJ1-1; D is unclear. In germline, CDR1 is GTSNPN, CDR2 SVGIG (reference sequence). The CDR3 extends over 13 amino acids. V was trimmed by 2 bases and J by 10 bases, leaving 17 bases between them. As DNA, the CDR3 is TGTGCCTGGAGTATTGGCGGATCGATGGGAGCTTTCTTT. It specifies CAWSIGGSMGAFF.

The V and J genes are TRBV29-1 and TRBJ1-1; 8 nucleotides line up with TRBD1. CDR3 size: 13 residues. Germline CDR1 and CDR2: SQVTM and ANQGSEA. The J segment lost 2 bases and the V segment lost 7 bases, leaving 6 bases of the junction unmatched. The CDR3 DNA sequence: TGCAGCGGGAAACAGGGGGTTAACACTGAAGCTTTCTTT. Translating gives CSGKQGVNTEAFF.

This clone has only a few counts. The gene calls are TRBV9 and TRBJ1-1, with D possibly being TRBD1 (6 bases). Trimming took 3 bases from V and 1 from J, leaving 13 bases between them. Germline CDR1 reads SGDLS; CDR2 reads YYNGEE. This CDR3 contains 15 residues. DNA for the CDR3: TGTGCCAGCAGCGCTATGGGAGGGGGGAACACTGAAGCTTTCTTT. Translation gives CASSAMGGGNTEAFF.

The chain employs TRBV7-9 and TRBJ2-1; 9 nucleotides align to TRBD1. V gave up 5 bases and J gave up 8 bases; unmatched junction bases: 4. CDR3 length: 13 amino acids. Germline assignment: CDR1 SEHNR and CDR2 FQNEAQ (reference sequence). Written as DNA, the CDR3 is TGTGCCAGCAGCCGGACAGGGGTCCATGAGCAGTTCTTC. Its protein is CASSRTGVHEQFF.

This chain joins TRBV9 and TRBJ1-4, with TRBD1 as a possible D gene (6 bases). The V gene lost 4 bases and the J gene lost 8 bases, with 18 bases spanning the gap. The CDR3 spans 15 residues. CDR1 and CDR2 (germline): SGDLS, YYNGEE. The CDR3 DNA reads as TGTGCCAGCAGCCCCTCCCGCAGGGGAGGAGAAAAACTGTTTTTT. This gives the protein CASSPSRRGGEKLFF.

The rearrangement uses TRBV4-3 and TRBJ1-1, with 7 bases matching TRBD1. Germline V lookup: CDR1 LGHNA, CDR2 YSLEER. The CDR3 is 15 residues long. The J segment lost 7 bases and the V segment lost 5 bases, leaving 13 bases of the junction unmatched. The CDR3: CASSSRVSGQHEAFF. The CDR3 nucleotides are TGCGCCAGCAGCTCAAGGGTGTCGGGACAGCATGAAGCTTTCTTT.

This rearrangement joins TRBV4-3 to TRBJ1-3; D call uncertain. This CDR3 is 15 amino acids long. Germline V gene sequence: CDR1 LGHNA, CDR2 YSLEER. V was shortened by 0 bases and J by 0 bases, with 6 bases between the two germline ends. The CDR3 reads CASSQDRSSGNTIYF. Written as DNA, the CDR3 is TGCGCCAGCAGCCAAGATCGGAGCTCTGGAAACACCATATATTTT.